One and the same sample provided the 9 T cell receptor beta chains below, sequenced in a study of blood T cells in healthy people across ages. A J-beta primer mix and a sample-barcoded 5' primer were used in a second PCR of roughly 6 to 12 cycles. TCRdb re-called the 5' RACE reads with MiXCR, one entry per CDR3 protein. The data contain about 800,000 distinct CDR3 sequences, roughly 25% of them seen just once; the ten biggest clones take up more than 3%. The data also belong to a second study, concerning T cells of mothers and their children.

Sequenced input: blood. These receptors were taken from a boy aged 10-17 years in good health.

The chain uses TRBV12-3 or TRBV12-4 and TRBJ2-2; TRBD1 matches 7 bases. The CDR3 contains 14 residues. V dropped 4 bases and J dropped 6; count of bases not matched to a gene: 5. The CDR3 sequence is CASSSYGTAGELFF. The CDR3 DNA reads as TGTGCCAGCAGTTCCTATGGGACAGCCGGGGAGCTGTTTTTT.

The chain recombines TRBV7-9 with TRBJ2-1; 8 bases are a match to TRBD2. In germline, CDR1 is SEHNR, CDR2 FQNEAQ (reference sequence). The CDR3 covers 15 residues. V lost 1 base and J lost 14; bases outside the gene matches: 13. The CDR3 bases are TGTGCCAGCAGCTTAGGGGCAACTAGCGGCCCCGGTGAGTTCTTC. Protein product: CASSLGATSGPGEFF. Full variable domain (rest looked up from reference TRBV7-9 and TRBJ2-1): DTGVSQNPRHKITKRGQNVTFRCDPISEHNRLYWYRQTLGQGPEFLTYFQNEAQLEKSRLLSDRFSAERPKGSFSTLEIQRTEQGDSAMYLCASSLGATSGPGEFFGPGTRLTVL.

This clonotype was detected only a few times. This chain joins TRBV29-1 and TRBJ2-2, with 8 bases matching TRBD2. Germline V gives CDR1 SQVTM, CDR2 ANQGSEA. This CDR3 comprises 14 residues. V trimming: 4 bases; J trimming: 4 bases; junction bases outside the gene matches: 5. The DNA of the CDR3 is TGCAGCGTTGTAGCGGGGCGTCCCACCGGGGAGCTGTTTTTT. Translating it yields CSVVAGRPTGELFF.

The V call is TRBV27, the J call TRBJ2-3; possibly TRBD1 for D (5 bases). Germline V gene lookup returns CDR1 MNHEY and CDR2 SMNVEV (reference sequence). V lost 3 bases and J lost 4, with 11 bases in between. The CDR3 loop spans 14 amino acids. CDR3 DNA sequence: TGTGCCAGCAGTTTTTTTGCAGGGTCAGATACGCAGTATTTT. This sequence encodes CASSFFAGSDTQYF.

This clonotype was found a few times. The CDR3 DNA reads TGCGCCAGCAGCTTGGGACTAGCGGCACAAGAGACCCAGTACTTC. Amino acid sequence: CASSLGLAAQETQYF. The genes are TRBV5-1 and TRBJ2-5; 9 bases are a match to TRBD2. The germline V gene has CDR1 SGHRS and CDR2 YFSETQ. The CDR3 is 15 amino acids. The junction had 2 bases not matched to a gene; V was cut back by 0 bases and J by 2 bases.

This clonotype was seen only a few times. V is TRBV7-3 and J is TRBJ2-7, with TRBD2 matching 7 bases. Germline V lookup: CDR1 SGHTA, CDR2 FQGTGA. The CDR3 has 12 amino acids. Unmatched junction bases numbered 3, after V lost 8 bases and J lost 2 bases. CDR3 sequence (DNA): TGTGCCAGCGGGGAGGGCCCCTACGAGCAGTACTTC. Its translation is CASGEGPYEQYF. The complete variable domain, with remaining parts taken from reference TRBV7-3 and TRBJ2-7, reads GAGVSQTPSNKVTEKGKYVELRCDPISGHTALYWYRQSLGQGPEFLIYFQGTGAADDSGLPNDRFFAVRPEGSVSTLKIQRTERGDSAVYLCASGEGPYEQYFGPGTRLTVT.

Only a few counts were recorded for this clonotype. The rearrangement uses TRBV20-1 and TRBJ2-1; tentatively, D is TRBD2 (6 bases). V was trimmed by 3 bases and J by 8 bases, leaving 17 bases between them. Germline V lookup: CDR1 DFQATT, CDR2 SNEGSKA (reference sequence). The CDR3 is 14 residues long. CDR3 region: CSASGGALADEQFF. CDR3 nucleotide sequence: TGCAGTGCTAGCGGGGGAGCTCTCGCCGATGAGCAGTTCTTC.

This chain uses TRBV20-1 with TRBJ1-5; 10 bases agree with TRBD1. Germline V gives CDR1 DFQATT, CDR2 SNEGSKA (reference sequence). V lost 3 bases, J lost 4 bases, and 6 bases stayed unmatched. The CDR3 has 15 residues. CDR3 in amino acids: CSARGGQGKNQPQHF. Written as DNA, the CDR3 is TGCAGTGCTAGGGGGGGACAGGGGAAAAATCAGCCCCAGCATTTT.

This clonotype was counted a few times. The CDR3 is CASSLVAAGGLETQYF. The CDR3 nucleotides read TGTGCCAGCAGCTTGGTAGCTGCGGGGGGGCTGGAGACCCAGTACTTC. V gene TRBV5-5 combines with J gene TRBJ2-5; TRBD2 matches at 9 bases. This CDR3 comprises 16 residues. CDR1 and CDR2 (germline): SGHKS, YYEKEE (reference sequence). Trimming cost V 0 bases and J 5 bases; bases outside gene matches: 8.